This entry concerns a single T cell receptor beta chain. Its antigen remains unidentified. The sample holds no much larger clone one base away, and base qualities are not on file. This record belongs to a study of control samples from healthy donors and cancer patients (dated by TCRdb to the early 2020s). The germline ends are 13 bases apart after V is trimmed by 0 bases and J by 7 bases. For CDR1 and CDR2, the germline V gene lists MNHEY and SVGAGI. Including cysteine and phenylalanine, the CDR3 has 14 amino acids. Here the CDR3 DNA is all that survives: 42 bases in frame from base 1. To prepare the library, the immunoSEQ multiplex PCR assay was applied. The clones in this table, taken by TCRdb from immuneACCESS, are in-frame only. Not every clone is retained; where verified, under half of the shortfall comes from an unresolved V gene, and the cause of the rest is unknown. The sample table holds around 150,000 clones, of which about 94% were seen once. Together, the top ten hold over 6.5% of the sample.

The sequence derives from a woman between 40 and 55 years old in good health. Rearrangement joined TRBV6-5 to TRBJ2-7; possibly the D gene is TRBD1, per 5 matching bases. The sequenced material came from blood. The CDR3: CASSYSKGPREQYF. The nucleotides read TGTGCCAGCAGTTACTCGAAGGGGCCGCGGGAGCAGTACTTC.